In this sample, the clone carrying this T cell receptor (beta chain) turned up many times. As yet, its antigen is unknown. The data stem from a study of PD-1 blockade in classical Hodgkin lymphoma. Study-level background: Once every 2 weeks, patients received intravenous nivolumab at 3 mg/kg. Study-level findings and limits: While CD8+ TCR diversity did not rise significantly by C4D1, CD4+ TCR diversity did. Complete responders entered with baseline diversity on par with newly diagnosed patients, the results showed. It was reported that newly diagnosed patients had less baseline TCR diversity than healthy donors.

Profiling relied on immunoSEQ multiplex PCR, and the TCRdb table lists in-frame clones only, not all of them. In the table there are tens of thousands of clones, less than 75% of which are singletons. Noted time point: cycle 4 day 1 (C4D1), after less than seven weeks of nivolumab. Brentuximab vedotin exposure varied among the patients, all of whom had relapsed after autologous stem cell transplantation. The TCR comes from a human donor with classical Hodgkin lymphoma. Specimen: peripheral blood mononuclear cells (PBMCs), collected before the fourth cycle of nivolumab.

The CDR3 loop reads CASSKRPDSGELFF. CDR3 nucleotides: TGTGCCAGTAGTAAGCGACCGGACTCCGGGGAGCTGTTTTTT. The chain is built from TRBV19 and TRBJ2-2; maybe TRBD2 (5 bases). The CDR3 sequence is 14 residues long. The germline V gene encodes CDR1 LNHDA and CDR2 SQIVND (reference sequence). V shed 4 bases and J shed 6 bases, with 12 bases lying between them.